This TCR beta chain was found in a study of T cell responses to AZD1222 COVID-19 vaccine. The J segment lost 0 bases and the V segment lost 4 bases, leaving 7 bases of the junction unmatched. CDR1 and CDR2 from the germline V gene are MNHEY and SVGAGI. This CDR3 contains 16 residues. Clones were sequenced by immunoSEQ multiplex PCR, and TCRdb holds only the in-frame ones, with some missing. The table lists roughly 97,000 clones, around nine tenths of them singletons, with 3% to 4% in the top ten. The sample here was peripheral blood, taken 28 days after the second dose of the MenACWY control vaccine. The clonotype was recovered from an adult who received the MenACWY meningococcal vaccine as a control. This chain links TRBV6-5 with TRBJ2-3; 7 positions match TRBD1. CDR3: CASSSPGQVSTDTQYF. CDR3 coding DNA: TGTGCCAGCAGTTCCCCTGGACAGGTCAGCACAGATACGCAGTATTTT.